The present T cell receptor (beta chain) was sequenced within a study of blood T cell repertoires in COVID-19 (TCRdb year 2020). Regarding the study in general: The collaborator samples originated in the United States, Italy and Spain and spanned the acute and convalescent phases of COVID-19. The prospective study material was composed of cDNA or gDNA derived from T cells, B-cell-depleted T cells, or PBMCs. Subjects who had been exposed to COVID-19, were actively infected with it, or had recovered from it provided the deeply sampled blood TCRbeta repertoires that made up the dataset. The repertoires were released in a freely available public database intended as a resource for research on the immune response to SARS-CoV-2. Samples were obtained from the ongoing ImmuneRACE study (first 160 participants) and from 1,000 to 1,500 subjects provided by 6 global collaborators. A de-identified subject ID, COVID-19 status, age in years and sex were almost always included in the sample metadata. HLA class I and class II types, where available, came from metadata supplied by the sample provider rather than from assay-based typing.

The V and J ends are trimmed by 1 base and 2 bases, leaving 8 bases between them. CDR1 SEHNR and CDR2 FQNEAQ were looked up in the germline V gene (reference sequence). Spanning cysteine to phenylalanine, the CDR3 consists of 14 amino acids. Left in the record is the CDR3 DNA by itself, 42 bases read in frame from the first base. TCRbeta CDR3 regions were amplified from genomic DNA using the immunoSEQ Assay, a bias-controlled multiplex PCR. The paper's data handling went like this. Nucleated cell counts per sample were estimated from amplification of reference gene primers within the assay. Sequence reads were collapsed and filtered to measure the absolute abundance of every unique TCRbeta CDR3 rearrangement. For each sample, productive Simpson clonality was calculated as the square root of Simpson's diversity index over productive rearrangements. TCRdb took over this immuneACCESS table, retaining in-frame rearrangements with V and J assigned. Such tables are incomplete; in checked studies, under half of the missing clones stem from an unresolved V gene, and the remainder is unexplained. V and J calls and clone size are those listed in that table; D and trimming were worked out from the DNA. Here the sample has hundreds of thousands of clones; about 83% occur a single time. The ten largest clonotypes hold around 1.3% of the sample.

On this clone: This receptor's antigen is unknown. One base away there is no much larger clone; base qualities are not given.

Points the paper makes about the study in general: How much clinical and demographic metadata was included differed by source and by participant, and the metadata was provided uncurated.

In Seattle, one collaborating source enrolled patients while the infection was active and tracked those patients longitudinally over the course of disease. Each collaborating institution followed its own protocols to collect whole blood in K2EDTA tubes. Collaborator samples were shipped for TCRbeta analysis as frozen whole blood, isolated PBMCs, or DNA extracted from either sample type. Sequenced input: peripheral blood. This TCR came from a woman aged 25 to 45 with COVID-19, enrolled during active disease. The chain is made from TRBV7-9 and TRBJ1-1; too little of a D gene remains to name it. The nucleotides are TGTGCCAGCAGCTTAGGCGCCCCTAACACTGAAGCTTTCTTT. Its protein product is CASSLGAPNTEAFF.